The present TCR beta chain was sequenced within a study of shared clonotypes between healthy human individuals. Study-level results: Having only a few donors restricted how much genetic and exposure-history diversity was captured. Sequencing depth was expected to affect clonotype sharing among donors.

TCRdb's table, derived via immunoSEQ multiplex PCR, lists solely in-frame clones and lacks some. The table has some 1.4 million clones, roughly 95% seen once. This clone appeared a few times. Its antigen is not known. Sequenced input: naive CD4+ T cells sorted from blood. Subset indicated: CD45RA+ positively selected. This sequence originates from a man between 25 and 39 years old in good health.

CDR3 amino acids: CASSSTSKQYF. The CDR3 nucleotides read TGTGCCAGCAGCTCCACCTCCAAGCAGTATTTT. The chain is built from TRBV5-4 and TRBJ2-3; D gene uncertain. This CDR3 region has 11 residues. Germline assignment: CDR1 SGHNT and CDR2 YYREEE (reference sequence). V dropped 3 bases and J dropped 11 bases, with 10 bases sitting between them.